The 14 T cell receptor beta chains given below trace back to one sample, sequenced in a study of blood T cell repertoires in COVID-19. TCRdb's copy holds only in-frame clones and misses some; the assay was immunoSEQ multiplex PCR. The repertoire holds 200,000 to 250,000 clones, with approximately 80% as singletons. The sequencing input was peripheral blood. The receptors here all came from a man aged 25-40 years who had recovered from COVID-19.

The chain joins TRBV28 to TRBJ2-1; 8 bases are a match to TRBD1. Germline V CDR1 and CDR2: MDHEN, SYDVKM. Trimming took 6 bases from V and 4 from J; bases not matched to a gene: 8. The CDR3 has 15 amino acids. This chain's CDR3 is CASSPGTGIYNEQFF. The CDR3 DNA reads TGTGCCAGCAGCCCCGGGACAGGCATATACAATGAGCAGTTCTTC.

This chain connects TRBV15 to TRBJ1-2; D might be TRBD1 (6 bases). The V end lost 5 bases, the J end lost 6 bases, and 13 bases lay between the germline ends. The CDR3 runs 13 residues. Germline values: CDR1 LNHNV, CDR2 YYDKDF (reference sequence). The CDR3 region has the DNA TGTGCCACCAGCGAGGGACAAGCGAATGGCTACACCTTC. This gives the protein CATSEGQANGYTF.

The V call is TRBV4-2, the J call TRBJ2-1; 7 nucleotides agree with TRBD1. V dropped 1 base and J dropped 6; count of bases not matched to a gene: 0. This CDR3 spans 13 amino acids. From germline, CDR1 is LGHNA and CDR2 YNFKEQ. CDR3 loop: CASSQGDSNEQFF. The CDR3 DNA is TGTGCCAGCAGCCAAGGGGACAGCAATGAGCAGTTCTTC.

This chain links TRBV29-1 with TRBJ1-2; TRBD1 agrees at 10 bases. The V gene's germline CDR1 is SQVTM and CDR2 ANQGSEA. The CDR3 sequence is 12 residues long. V dropped 4 bases and J dropped 13; count of bases not matched to a gene: 9. The CDR3 DNA reads TGCAGCGTTGCTAGGGACAGGGGAGGCGTCACCTTC. Amino acid sequence: CSVARDRGGVTF.

V is TRBV6-1 and J is TRBJ1-5; 10 positions match TRBD1. After removal of 3 bases from V and 5 bases from J, the junction contained 7 bases not matched to a gene. This CDR3 spans 16 amino acids. In germline, CDR1 is MNHNS, CDR2 SASEGT. The CDR3 sequence: CASSDRTGGRHQPQHF. The CDR3, as DNA: TGTGCCAGCAGTGACCGGACAGGGGGTCGCCATCAGCCCCAGCATTTT.

Details on this clone: The junction and the germline gene differ at one end; a read error may be behind it. The chain carries TRBV27 and TRBJ1-2, with unresolved D. This CDR3 has 12 residues. Germline CDR1 is MNHEY and CDR2 is SMNVEV (reference sequence). CDR3 nucleotide sequence: TGTGCCAGCAGTAGCGCGTATGGGTTAACCAACTTC. Its protein product is CASSSAYGLTNF.

The chain is built from TRBV7-6 and TRBJ1-5; D gene uncertain. The V gene's germline CDR1 is SGHVS and CDR2 FNYEAQ. The CDR3 has 14 amino acids. Trimming stripped 2 bases from V and 3 bases from J, with 8 bases between. The CDR3 DNA is TGTGCCAGCAGCTTACCGGGGATCAATCAGCCCCAGCATTTT. This translates into CASSLPGINQPQHF.

The chain uses TRBV27 and TRBJ1-1; perhaps TRBD1 as D (6 bases). Germline CDR1 and CDR2: MNHEY and SMNVEV (reference sequence). This CDR3 contains 15 residues. Between the trimmed V and J ends, which lost 1 base and 0 bases, there was a span of 9 bases. The CDR3 DNA reads TGTGCCAGCAGTTTATTTGGACAGCTGAACACTGAAGCTTTCTTT. This encodes CASSLFGQLNTEAFF.

This clone was observed a single time. The rearrangement uses TRBV28 and TRBJ1-1; D uncertain. Deletions cut 5 bases from V and 5 bases from J, with 12 bases between. CDR1 MDHEN and CDR2 SYDVKM come from the germline V gene. CDR3 length: 13 amino acids. This CDR3 reads CASSLVGETEAFF. The CDR3 nucleotides read TGTGCCAGCAGTCTGGTAGGAGAGACTGAAGCTTTCTTT.

This clone was seen more than once but under ten times. The chain is built from TRBV3-1 (or the pseudogene TRBV3-2) and TRBJ2-7; 7 bases align to TRBD2. Germline CDR1 and CDR2: LGHDT and YNNKEL (reference sequence). The CDR3 runs 15 residues. J gave up 5 bases and V 4 bases, and 11 bases lay outside the gene matches. The CDR3 is CASSPRVGGMNEQYF. CDR3 bases: TGTGCCAGCAGCCCCCGGGTCGGGGGGATGAACGAGCAGTACTTC.

CDR3 bases: TGTGCCAGCAGAACCGGGACTAGCGGTCACACAGATACGCAGTATTTT. Translated, it gives CASRTGTSGHTDTQYF. The V and J genes are TRBV2 and TRBJ2-3; 11 bases align to TRBD2. V lost 6 bases and J lost 2; bases outside the gene matches: 7. Germline V gene data show CDR1 as SNHLY and CDR2 as FYNNEI. The CDR3 covers 16 residues. Full variable domain (remainder filled in from reference TRBV2 and TRBJ2-3): EPEVTQTPSHQVTQMGQEVILRCVPISNHLYFYWYRQILGQKVEFLVSFYNNEISEKSEIFDDQFSVERPDGSNFTLKIRSTKLEDSAMYFCASRTGTSGHTDTQYFGPGTRLTVL.

The rearrangement links TRBV29-1 to TRBJ2-2, with a tentative D call TRBD1 (5 bases). V lost 1 base and J 6 bases, leaving 9 bases between the germline ends. From germline, CDR1 is SQVTM and CDR2 ANQGSEA. This CDR3 is 13 amino acids long. The CDR3 reads CSVEVQGPGELFF. The CDR3 DNA is TGCAGCGTTGAAGTCCAGGGTCCCGGGGAGCTGTTTTTT.

This rearrangement joins TRBV2 to TRBJ2-4, with a weak D call TRBD2 (6 bases). CDR3 length equals 13 residues. Germline loops: CDR1 SNHLY, CDR2 FYNNEI. Trimming took 4 bases from V and 6 from J, leaving 10 bases between them. In DNA, the CDR3 is TGTGCCAGCAGTGGGAGGGGTTTAAACATTCAGTACTTC. Its protein product is CASSGRGLNIQYF.

CDR3 sequence (DNA): TGCGCCAGCAGCTTAGAAGCGGGGTTCACCGGGGAGCTGTTTTTT. It specifies CASSLEAGFTGELFF. This chain connects TRBV5-1 to TRBJ2-2; 7 bases fit TRBD2. V was pared by 2 bases and J by 4 bases, with 5 bases of the junction left unmatched. There are 15 residues in the CDR3. Germline values: CDR1 SGHRS, CDR2 YFSETQ.